The TCR beta chain under discussion was sequenced for a study of regulatory T cells in long-lasting Graves disease. Across the whole study: Persistence in Graves' disease required over 5 years of antithyroid drugs plus positive TSH receptor antibodies.

V gave up 7 bases and J gave up 2 bases, with 14 bases separating them. CDR3 length equals 14 residues. The time point: persistent/refractory GD, antithyroid drugs over 5 years with positive TRAb. From PBMCs, RNA was extracted and then used to make the TCR library. Sequencing libraries for TCR beta were prepared with iRepertoire HTBI primers and Arm-PCR of CDR3 regions. TCRdb called the multiplex PCR reads again in MiXCR, with one record for every CDR3 protein. This sample has roughly 450,000 distinct CDR3 sequences, with more than 20% found just once. This clonotype turned up a few times. Sequencing was performed on peripheral blood mononuclear cells (PBMCs), taken when the disease was refractory, from a patient treated with antithyroid drugs. The sequence was obtained from a female donor with Graves disease. This chain links TRBV12-3 or TRBV12-4 with TRBJ1-1; no definite D call. DNA for the CDR3: TGTGCCAGCACCACCTCCCTGGGAAACACTGAAGCTTTCTTT. Its protein is CASTTSLGNTEAFF.